This is a list of T cell receptor beta chains from one sample in a study of OX40 agonist ivuxolimab in advanced cancers. The assay was immunoSEQ multiplex PCR, and TCRdb's table has in-frame clones only and misses some. The data contain 50,000 to 60,000 clones, around nine tenths of them singletons. Sequencing used CD4+ or CD8+ T cells sorted from blood, obtained in a trial of the OX40 agonist ivuxolimab. The receptors come from an adult with an advanced solid tumor such as melanoma, head and neck, liver or kidney cancer. Each CDR3 is given with its conserved first and last residue. Fields, in order: J gene, V gene, CDR3 protein.

TRBJ2-3 TRBV29-1 CSVGASGKDTQYF
TRBJ1-4 TRBV15 CATSRAGTFSEKLFF
TRBJ2-7 TRBV7-3 CASSLGREDEQYF
TRBJ2-2 TRBV5-6 CASSLGLAENTGELFF
TRBJ2-2 TRBV9 CASRQIGPTGELFF
TRBJ2-1 TRBV29-1 CSVQPGLGSNEQFF
TRBJ2-1 TRBV19 CASSRGTGGYNEQFF
TRBJ2-5 TRBV7-7 CASSLDLQRETQYF
TRBJ2-3 TRBV6-5 CASSNGVTQYF
TRBJ2-2 TRBV19 CASSIPRNTGELFF
TRBJ2-7 TRBV10-3 CAISEGPFHEQYF
TRBJ2-7 TRBV11-2 CASSSLAGGNEQYF
TRBJ2-3 TRBV11-2 CASSFRGGTSTDTQYF
TRBJ2-2 TRBV30 CAWSGDLTGELFF
TRBJ1-2 TRBV5-1 CASSSGRGLGYGYTF
TRBJ2-3 TRBV4-3 CASSRETGNTQYF
TRBJ1-6 TRBV11-2 CASSEQGAHSPLHF
TRBJ2-5 TRBV9 CASSPGLAGGYETQYF
TRBJ2-2 TRBV7-8 CASSLTVGVNPGELFF
TRBJ2-7 TRBV6-5 CASRTTGSEQYF
TRBJ1-5 TRBV21-1 CASSQEGCGNQPQHF
TRBJ1-2 TRBV7-2 CAFSTGGPTNYGYTF
TRBJ2-7 TRBV5-1 CASSYSVDEQYF
TRBJ1-1 TRBV5-4 CASSLFSYTEAFF
TRBJ1-4 TRBV4-1 CASSQGDRKAEKLFF
TRBJ2-1 TRBV6-5 CASSQGTSLDEQFF
TRBJ2-1 TRBV12-5 CASGLTGAGGGEQFF